This T cell receptor beta chain was profiled in a study of early T cells in non-severe SARS-CoV-2 infection (dated by TCRdb to the early 2020s). A note on the overall study: Bulk RNA from unsorted whole blood was used for TCR sequencing, so alpha and beta chains could not be paired.

Broad study findings and their caveats: VDJdb matching was skewed toward anti-spike CD8 responses and likely underestimated virus-specific expansions by missing private and CD4 specificities.

This was a case-control study nested in a cohort of healthcare workers in London, UK, who had nasopharyngeal swab PCR tests and blood samples taken every week. Healthcare workers were recruited during the week of the UK lockdown, between 23 and 31 March 2020, and followed weekly for up to about 16 weeks. This clonotype has ten or more counts. No cognate antigen has been identified for it. No much larger clone is present one base from it, and per-base qualities are unavailable. The library was built by means of 5' RACE. Sequenced on a NextSeq 500. Unique molecular identifiers were attached to individual cDNA molecules in the TCR library protocol so that sequencing error and PCR bias could be corrected. Sequencing covered both TCR alpha and beta chains, and within each sample the abundances of alpha and beta sequences were tightly co-correlated. Processing in the source paper ran as follows. V gene, J gene and CDR3 annotation of TCR sequences was performed with Decombinator V4. Expanded TCRs were defined as changing significantly between any two time points under a Poisson model with p below 0.0001. TCR abundances were normalised to the total number of TCRs sequenced per sample and expressed as counts per million. TRAV1-2 paired with TRAJ12, TRAJ20 or TRAJ33 defined MAIT TCRs, while TRAV10 paired with TRAJ18 defined iNKT TCRs. VDJdb, accessed on 1 November 2021, was searched for TCRs annotated for CMV, EBV and SARS-CoV-2, and TCRs annotated for more than one antigen were excluded. TCRdb reworked the public reads: Q25 trimming with fastp, MiXCR clone assembly, productive beta chains retained. Identical CDR3 protein sequences are pooled into one entry, listed with their most common genes and DNA. For this entry, the V and J calls and clone size follow TCRdb and not the study's own pipeline. This sample comprises 30,000 to 40,000 distinct CDR3 sequences, 4.5% to 6% of them detected only once. The ten largest clones represent 20% to 25% of the sample.

The CDR3 numbers 16 residues from cysteine through phenylalanine. Only the CDR3 DNA is retained, 48 bases long and in frame from the first base. V and J are truncated by 5 bases and 2 bases respectively, leaving an intervening sequence of 16 bases. In the germline V gene, CDR1 corresponds to MDHEN and CDR2 to SYDVKM. The chain is made from TRBV28 and TRBJ1-5; a tentative D call is TRBD1 (6 bases match). The sequenced sample consisted of whole blood. This receptor was obtained from an adult who was a healthcare worker with PCR-confirmed SARS-CoV-2 infection or an uninfected control (not recorded which). The CDR3 protein: CASSTQTGWGNQPQHF. The nucleotide sequence is TGTGCCAGCAGTACACAGACAGGATGGGGCAATCAGCCCCAGCATTTT.